What follows is one T cell receptor (beta chain) and its context. Its antigen is as yet unknown. TCRdb's table, derived via immunoSEQ multiplex PCR, lists solely in-frame clones and lacks some. The sample holds some 30,000 clones, approximately 91% seen once. This sample stems from a study of T cells in localized non-small cell lung cancer. Study results and caveats: Maximal T cell clonality occurred in uninvolved adjacent lung, with tumor ranking below it. A denser population of T cells in blood accompanied longer overall survival. Adjacent lung exhibited a median of approximately 59 among the 100 most abundant tumor clones.

The CDR3 runs to 18 residues. The ends lost 5 bases at V and 4 bases at J; junction bases unmatched: 15. Germline V gives CDR1 SGHTA, CDR2 FQGTGA. V and J are TRBV7-3 and TRBJ2-1; 9 bases match TRBD2. The sample was peripheral blood, taken before any cancer treatment. The origin of this receptor is a female donor aged 60 or older with stage I lung adenocarcinoma. The CDR3 loop is CASSPEGGLAGRYNEQFF. CDR3 DNA: TGTGCCAGCAGCCCTGAAGGTGGGCTAGCGGGACGGTACAATGAGCAGTTCTTC.